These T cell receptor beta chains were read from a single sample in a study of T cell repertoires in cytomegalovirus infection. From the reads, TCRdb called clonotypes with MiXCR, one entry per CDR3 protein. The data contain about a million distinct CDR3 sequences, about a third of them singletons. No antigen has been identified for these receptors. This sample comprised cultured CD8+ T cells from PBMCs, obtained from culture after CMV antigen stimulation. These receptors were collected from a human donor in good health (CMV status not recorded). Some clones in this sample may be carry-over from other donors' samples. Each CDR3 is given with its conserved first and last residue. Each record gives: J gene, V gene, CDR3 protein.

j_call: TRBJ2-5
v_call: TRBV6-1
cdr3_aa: CASSEFLAGGQETQYF

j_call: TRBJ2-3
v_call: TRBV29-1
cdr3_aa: CSVAGGLTNTDTQYF

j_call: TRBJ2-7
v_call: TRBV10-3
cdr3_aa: CAIRVLGRSANSNSYEQYF

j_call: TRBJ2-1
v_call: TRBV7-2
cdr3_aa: CASSPSGGAIDEQFF

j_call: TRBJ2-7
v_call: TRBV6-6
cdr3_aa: CASSYARQGSYEQYF

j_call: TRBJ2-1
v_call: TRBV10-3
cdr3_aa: CAISESEDEQFF

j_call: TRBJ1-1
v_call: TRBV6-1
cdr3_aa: CASSEGQTLNTEAFF

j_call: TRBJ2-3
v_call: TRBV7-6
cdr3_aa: CASSLDDSTDTQYF

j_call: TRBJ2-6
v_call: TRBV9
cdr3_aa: CASSASTVSGANVLTF

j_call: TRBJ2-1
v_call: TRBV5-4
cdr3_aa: CASSTPSGAGEQFF

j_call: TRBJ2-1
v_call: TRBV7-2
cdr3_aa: CASSLVSSGAYNEQFF

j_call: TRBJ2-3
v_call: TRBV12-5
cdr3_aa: CASGLNIGTEHSDTQYF

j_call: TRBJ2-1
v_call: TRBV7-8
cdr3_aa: CASSLAQGDESNEQFF

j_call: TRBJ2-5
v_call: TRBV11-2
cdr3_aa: CASSYTTGGQETQYF

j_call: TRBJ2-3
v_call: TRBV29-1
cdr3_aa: CSARTLGADTQYF

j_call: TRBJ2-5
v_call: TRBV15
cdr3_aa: CATSRDIWEGETQYF

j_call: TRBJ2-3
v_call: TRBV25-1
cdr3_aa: CASSALSTDTQYF

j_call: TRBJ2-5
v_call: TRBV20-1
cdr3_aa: CSASIGVGETQYF

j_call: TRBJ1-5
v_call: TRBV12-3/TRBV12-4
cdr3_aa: CASSFRDRDRHF

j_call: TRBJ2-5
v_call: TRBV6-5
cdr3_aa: CASSYSRGDAKTQYF

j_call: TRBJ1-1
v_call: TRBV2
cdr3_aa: CALAGVKAFF

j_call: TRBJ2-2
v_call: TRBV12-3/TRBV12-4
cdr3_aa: CASSSERGSSTGELFF

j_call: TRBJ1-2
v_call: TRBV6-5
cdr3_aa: CASRGIQGSHYGYTF

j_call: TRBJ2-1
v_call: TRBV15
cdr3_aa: CATSRTYNEQFF

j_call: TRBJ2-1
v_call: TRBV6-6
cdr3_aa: CASIPKLALRPEQFF

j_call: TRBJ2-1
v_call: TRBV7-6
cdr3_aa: CASSLWPSGNNEQFF

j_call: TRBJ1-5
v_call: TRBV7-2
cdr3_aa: CASSFVDGYNQPQHF

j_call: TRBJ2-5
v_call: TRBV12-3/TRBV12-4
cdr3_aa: CASRQGAQETQYF

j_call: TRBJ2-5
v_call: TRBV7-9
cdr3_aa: CASSQRLGAAPRTQYF

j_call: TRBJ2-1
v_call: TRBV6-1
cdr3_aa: CASSPPGQYNEQFF

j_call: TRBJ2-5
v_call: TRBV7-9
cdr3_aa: CASSLRPRGTQETQYF

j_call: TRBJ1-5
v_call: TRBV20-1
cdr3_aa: CSGGQGKGNQPQHF

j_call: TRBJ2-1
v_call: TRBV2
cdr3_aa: CASSMDTSSYNEQFF

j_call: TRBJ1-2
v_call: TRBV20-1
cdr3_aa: CSEKGRDYGYTF

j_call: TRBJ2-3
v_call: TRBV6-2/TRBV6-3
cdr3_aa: CASRPNRDTQYF

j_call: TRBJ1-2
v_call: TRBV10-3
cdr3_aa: CAITQGERQDYGYTF

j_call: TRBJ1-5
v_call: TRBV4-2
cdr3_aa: CASSQDSRDREQPQHF

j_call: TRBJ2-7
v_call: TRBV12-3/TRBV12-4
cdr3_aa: CASSHTGAYEQYF

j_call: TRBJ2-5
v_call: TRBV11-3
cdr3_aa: CASSPTSGQGTGQETQYF